Following are 21 T cell receptor beta chains from one sample sequenced in a study of beta chain features in type 1 diabetes. Expressed TCRB transcripts got sequenced, as all isolated RNA was reverse transcribed. This table comes from immunoSEQ multiplex PCR, and its TCRdb copy is limited to in-frame clones, with some not included. The data hold around 500,000 clones, with about 32% observed a single time. The sequencing input was naive CD4+ T cells from blood. Every receptor here comes from a man between 18 and 35 years old in good health.

The genes are TRBV5-1 and TRBJ1-4, with no clear D. In germline, CDR1 is SGHRS, CDR2 YFSETQ. The ends were cut back, 0 bases at V and 8 bases at J, with 8 bases in the middle. This CDR3 is built from 13 residues. DNA for the CDR3: TGCGCCAGCAGCTTGGTCCCGGGGGAAAAACTGTTTTTT. Translated: CASSLVPGEKLFF.

This clone was seen more than once but under ten times. J is TRBJ2-7 and V is TRBV29-1; TRBD2 agrees at 7 bases. Germline-derived CDR1 and CDR2 are SQVTM and ANQGSEA. Germline trimming cut 8 bases from V and 2 bases from J; bases unmatched to any gene: 3. This CDR3 has 11 residues. CDR3 sequence: CSTREAYEQYF. In DNA, the CDR3 is TGCAGCACTCGGGAGGCCTACGAGCAGTACTTC.

This rearrangement joins TRBV29-1 to TRBJ1-2; D unresolved. The CDR3 length is 15 residues. Germline-derived CDR1 and CDR2 are SQVTM and ANQGSEA. The germline V and J ends were trimmed by 0 bases and 2 bases, with 13 bases remaining between them. CDR3 loop: CSVEDSRMENYGYTF. CDR3 in DNA: TGCAGCGTTGAAGATAGCCGGATGGAGAACTATGGCTACACCTTC.

On this clone: The sample has other DNA sequences that encode this CDR3 too. The rearrangement uses TRBV30 and TRBJ2-7; perhaps TRBD1 as D (5 bases). The germline V gene encodes CDR1 GTSNPN and CDR2 SVGIG (reference sequence). The V gene lost 3 bases and the J gene lost 4 bases, with 10 bases spanning the gap. This CDR3 contains 12 residues. The CDR3 DNA sequence: TGTGCCTGGAGCGGCCAGGGTTACGAGCAGTACTTC. Amino acids: CAWSGQGYEQYF.

The V and J genes are TRBV10-2 and TRBJ2-5, with D perhaps matching TRBD2 (6 bases). This CDR3 contains 15 residues. Germline V gene sequence: CDR1 WSHSY, CDR2 SAAADI. V shed 7 bases and J shed 4 bases, with 19 bases lying between them. The CDR3 here is CASTEWRDVRETQYF. The CDR3 DNA reads TGCGCCAGCACCGAGTGGAGGGATGTTCGAGAGACCCAGTACTTC.

This clone was seen a handful of times. The V and J genes are TRBV29-1 and TRBJ2-5; weak D call: TRBD1 (6 bases). CDR1 and CDR2 from the germline V gene are SQVTM and ANQGSEA. Trimming removed 7 bases from V and 0 bases from J, with 12 bases in between. CDR3 length: 13 amino acids. This CDR3 is CSALDRNQETQYF. The DNA for the CDR3 is TGCAGCGCACTAGACAGGAACCAAGAGACCCAGTACTTC.

In regard to this clone: At the DNA level, this CDR3 is encoded by other sequences in the same sample as well. CDR3 DNA: TGTGCCAGCAGCCCGCAGTACAATGAGCAGTTCTTC. It codes for CASSPQYNEQFF. This chain connects TRBV7-2 to TRBJ2-1; D remains ambiguous. CDR1 SGHTA and CDR2 FQGNSA come from the germline V gene. This CDR3 region has 12 residues. V was shortened by 5 bases and J by 4 bases, with 6 bases between the two germline ends.

The CDR3 bases are TGTGCCTTAACCAGGGAGGGCAATCAGCCCCAGCATTTT. This codes for CALTREGNQPQHF. The chain has TRBV10-3 and TRBJ1-5, with D possibly TRBD1 on 5 matching bases. Germline V gene lookup returns CDR1 ENHRY and CDR2 SYGVKD. This CDR3 comprises 13 residues. Deletions cut 11 bases from V and 2 bases from J, with 13 bases between.

A note on this clone: The same CDR3 arises from other DNA sequences in this sample as well. The J gene is TRBJ1-1, the V gene TRBV29-1, with D maybe TRBD1 (6 bases). CDR3 length equals 13 residues. Germline assignment: CDR1 SQVTM and CDR2 ANQGSEA. The ends were cut back, 6 bases at V and 0 bases at J, with 11 bases in the middle. The CDR3 region is CSVRGQMNTEAFF. The CDR3 DNA follows: TGCAGCGTGAGAGGACAGATGAACACTGAAGCTTTCTTT.

In its sample, this clone was seen a few times. The chain uses TRBV5-1 and TRBJ2-4, with D perhaps TRBD1 or TRBD2 (5 bases each). This CDR3 comprises 17 residues. V was pared by 4 bases and J by 1 base, with 18 bases between. CDR1 is SGHRS and CDR2 is YFSETQ in the germline V gene. Written as DNA, the CDR3 is TGCGCCAGCAGCCTTGGGACGGAACTTTTGGCCAAAAACATTCAGTACTTC. Translating gives CASSLGTELLAKNIQYF.

The chain has TRBV29-1 and TRBJ1-2, with 8 nucleotides matching TRBD1. This CDR3 has 14 amino acids. CDR1 and CDR2 (germline): SQVTM, ANQGSEA. The junction had 13 bases not matched to a gene; V was cut back by 8 bases and J by 5 bases. In DNA form, the CDR3 reads TGCAGCACTCTGGGCAGCAGGGGGCTTTATGGCTACACCTTC. Translated: CSTLGSRGLYGYTF.

The chain links TRBV7-9 to TRBJ2-2; D is ambiguous. Trimming removed 4 bases from V and 4 bases from J, with 7 bases in between. Germline assignment: CDR1 SEHNR and CDR2 FQNEAQ (reference sequence). The CDR3 is 13 residues long. As DNA, the CDR3 is TGTGCCAGCAGCTCCCGAGGCACCGGGGAGCTGTTTTTT. Translation gives CASSSRGTGELFF.

Details on this clone: The same CDR3 also results from other DNA sequences found in this sample. This chain joins TRBV29-1 and TRBJ2-5; 9 bases line up with TRBD1. V trimming: 4 bases; J trimming: 5 bases; junction bases outside the gene matches: 5. The CDR3 is made up of 13 amino acids. Per germline, CDR1 SQVTM and CDR2 ANQGSEA. The CDR3 protein is CSVAGQGRETQYF. DNA of the CDR3: TGCAGCGTTGCGGGACAGGGCAGGGAGACCCAGTACTTC.

The chain combines TRBV28 with TRBJ2-2; maybe TRBD2 (6 bases). The CDR3 is made up of 14 amino acids. Trimming pared 2 bases from V and 8 bases from J, leaving 12 bases between. Germline-derived CDR1 and CDR2 are MDHEN and SYDVKM. CDR3 loop: CASSLQGGVGELFF. The CDR3 bases are TGTGCCAGCAGTTTACAGGGAGGCGTGGGGGAGCTGTTTTTT. The full variable domain, rest sourced from reference TRBV28 and TRBJ2-2, is DVKVTQSSRYLVKRTGEKVFLECVQDMDHENMFWYRQDPGLGLRLIYFSYDVKMKEKGDIPEGYSVSREKKERFSLILESASTNQTSMYLCASSLQGGVGELFFGEGSRLTVL.

In its sample, this clone was seen a few times. The chain joins TRBV6-1 to TRBJ2-4, with 9 bases aligning to TRBD1. The CDR3 is 14 amino acids. CDR1 and CDR2 (germline): MNHNS, SASEGT. With V trimmed by 7 bases and J by 6 bases, 7 bases remained unmatched. CDR3 DNA sequence: TGTGCCAGCAATTTACCGACAGGGGGAAACATTCAGTACTTC. Its translation is CASNLPTGGNIQYF.

This clone was seen more than once but under ten times. The chain links TRBV4-3 to TRBJ1-2; possibly TRBD1 for D (6 bases). Trimming took off 2 bases at V and 4 bases at J, with 11 bases between the two ends. Germline V CDR1 and CDR2: LGHNA, YSLEER. This CDR3 contains 14 residues. The CDR3 DNA follows: TGCGCCAGCAGCCAAACAACAGGGATCTATGGCTACACCTTC. Its protein is CASSQTTGIYGYTF.

This clone was seen only once. V is TRBV10-3 and J is TRBJ2-7; 7 positions match TRBD2. This CDR3 is 15 amino acids long. Germline CDR1 ENHRY, CDR2 SYGVKD. V was clipped by 2 bases and J by 2 bases; unmatched bases: 6. CDR3 DNA: TGTGCCATCAGTGAGGGCGGGACTACCGCCTACGAGCAGTACTTC. It is translated as CAISEGGTTAYEQYF.

This clone appeared a few times. The chain has TRBV10-3 and TRBJ2-5, with 12 bases aligning to TRBD2. After removal of 7 bases from V and 4 bases from J, the junction contained 4 bases not matched to a gene. Germline V gene lookup returns CDR1 ENHRY and CDR2 SYGVKD. The CDR3 extends over 14 amino acids. The CDR3: CAITPGLAGETQYF. Written as DNA, the CDR3 is TGTGCCATCACCCCGGGACTAGCGGGAGAGACCCAGTACTTC.

This clone came up once. The chain couples TRBV7-2 to TRBJ1-4; the D gene is possibly TRBD1 (5 bases). The CDR3 has 15 amino acids. Germline V gene data show CDR1 as SGHTA and CDR2 as FQGNSA. V dropped 4 bases and J dropped 4 bases, with 13 bases sitting between them. The CDR3 nucleotides are TGTGCCAGCAGCTCGGGACCGGCGGTTAATGAAAAACTGTTTTTT. This gives the protein CASSSGPAVNEKLFF. The variable domain in full, with the rest retrieved from reference TRBV7-2 and TRBJ1-4, is GAGVSQSPSNKVTEKGKDVELRCDPISGHTALYWYRQSLGQGLEFLIYFQGNSAPDKSGLPSDRFSAERTGGSVSTLTIQRTQQEDSAVYLCASSSGPAVNEKLFFGSGTQLSVL.

In regard to this clone: Other DNA sequences within the sample encode an identical CDR3. The chain carries TRBV30 and TRBJ2-7, with 7 bases that match TRBD1. Germline values: CDR1 GTSNPN, CDR2 SVGIG (reference sequence). The trim removed 3 bases at V and 2 bases at J, leaving 4 bases unmatched. The CDR3 runs to 13 residues. CDR3 coding DNA: TGTGCCTGGAGCGCAGGGGGACCCTACGAGCAGTACTTC. It translates to CAWSAGGPYEQYF.

The rearrangement links TRBV30 to TRBJ2-5; 8 nucleotides match TRBD2. J gave up 4 bases and V 2 bases, and 6 bases lay outside the gene matches. CDR3 length equals 14 residues. Germline loops: CDR1 GTSNPN, CDR2 SVGIG (reference sequence). CDR3 in DNA: TGTGCCTGGAGTCGGGAGGGTCGGGGAGAGACCCAGTACTTC. Translating it yields CAWSREGRGETQYF.